The clone carrying this T cell receptor beta chain was seen many times. Its antigen is not identified. RNA transcripts served as the template for amplifying TCR beta CDR3 regions. Carried out on the TCR CDR3, a first-round RT-PCR used the HTBI primer set. Using its own MiXCR run on the multiplex PCR reads, TCRdb lists one record per CDR3 protein. There are about 600,000 distinct CDR3 sequences in the sample; roughly 14% occur only once, and around 13% lies in the top ten. These data belong to a study of T cells in Graves' hyperthyroidism and ophthalmopathy. General study results and limits: Ophthalmopathy was identified by the model a median 6.5 months ahead of onset.

V trimming: 4 bases; J trimming: 2 bases; junction bases outside the gene matches: 11. Germline lookup yields CDR1 SGHAT and CDR2 FQDESV (reference sequence). The CDR3 runs 18 residues. Input material: blood. The chain couples TRBV11-1 to TRBJ2-7; 13 nucleotides match TRBD2. The sequence came from a woman in her 50s with Graves' ophthalmopathy. The CDR3 bases are TGTGCCAGCAGCTCTCAAGGACTAGCGGGAGTTCTCCCCTACGAGCAGTACTTC. This encodes CASSSQGLAGVLPYEQYF.